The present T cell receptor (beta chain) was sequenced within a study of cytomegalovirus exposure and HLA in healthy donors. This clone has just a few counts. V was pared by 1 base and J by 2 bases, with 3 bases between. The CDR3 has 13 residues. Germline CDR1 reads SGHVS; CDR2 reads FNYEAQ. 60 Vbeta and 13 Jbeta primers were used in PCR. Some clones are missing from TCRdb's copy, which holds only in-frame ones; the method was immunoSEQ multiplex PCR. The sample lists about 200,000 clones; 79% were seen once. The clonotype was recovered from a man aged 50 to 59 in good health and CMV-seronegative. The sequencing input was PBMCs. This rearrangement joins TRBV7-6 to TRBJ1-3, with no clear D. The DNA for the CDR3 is TGTGCCAGCAGCTTAGTAACTGGAAACACCATATATTTT. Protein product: CASSLVTGNTIYF.